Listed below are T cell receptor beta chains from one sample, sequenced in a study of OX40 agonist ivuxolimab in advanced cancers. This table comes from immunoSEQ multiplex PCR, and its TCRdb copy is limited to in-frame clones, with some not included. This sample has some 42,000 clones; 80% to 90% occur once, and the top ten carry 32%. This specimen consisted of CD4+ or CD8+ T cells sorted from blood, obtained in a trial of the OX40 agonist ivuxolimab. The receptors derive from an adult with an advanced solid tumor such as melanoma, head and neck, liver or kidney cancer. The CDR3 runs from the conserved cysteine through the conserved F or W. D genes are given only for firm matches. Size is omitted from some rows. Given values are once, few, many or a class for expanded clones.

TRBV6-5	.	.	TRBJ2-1	TGTGCCAGCAGTTACTTCGGTGAGCAGTTCTTC	CASSYFGEQFF
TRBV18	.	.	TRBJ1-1	TGTGCCAGCTCACCGGGCGACAACACTGAAGCTTTCTTT	CASSPGDNTEAFF
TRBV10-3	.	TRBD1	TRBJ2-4	TGTGCCATCAGTAACCGGACAGGGGAGTCTGCCAAAAACATTCAGTACTTC	CAISNRTGESAKNIQYF
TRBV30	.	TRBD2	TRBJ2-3	TGTGCCTGGAGTACCGGGGGGATAAAGACAGATACGCAGTATTTT	CAWSTGGIKTDTQYF
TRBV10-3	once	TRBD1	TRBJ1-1	TGTGCCACATCGGACAGGGCAAACACTGAAGCTTTCTTT	CATSDRANTEAFF
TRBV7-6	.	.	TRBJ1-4	TGTGCCAGCAGCCCCAGGACAACTCAAGGGGAAAAACTGTTTTTT	CASSPRTTQGEKLFF
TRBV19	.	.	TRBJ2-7	TGTGCCAGTACCCTCTCATCTGCGGGATTTTACGAGCAGTACTTC	CASTLSSAGFYEQYF
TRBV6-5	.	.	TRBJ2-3	TGTGCCAGCACCAAAAGAGGGTTAGATACGCAGTATTTT	CASTKRGLDTQYF
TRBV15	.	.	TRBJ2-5	TGTGCCACCAGCACTGCAGGCGGCTCTGGGACCCAGTACTTC	CATSTAGGSGTQYF
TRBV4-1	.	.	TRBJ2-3	TGCGCCAGCAGCCAATCCCTCTCCTGGTCAGATACGCAGTATTTT	CASSQSLSWSDTQYF
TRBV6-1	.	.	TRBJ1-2	TGTGCCAGCAGTGTCCTCATCGCAGGGGAGGGCTATGGCTACACCTTC	CASSVLIAGEGYGYTF
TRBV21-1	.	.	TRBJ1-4	TGTGCCAGCAGCAAAGGGGAGAGGAATGAAAAACTGTTTTTT	CASSKGERNEKLFF
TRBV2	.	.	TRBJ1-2	TGTGCCAGCAGTGAAGGCCCCGGTTGGGCGGACTTC	CASSEGPGWADF
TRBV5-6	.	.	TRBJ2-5	TGTGCCAGCAGCTTGGAGCGGAGGGAGACCCAGTACTTC	CASSLERRETQYF
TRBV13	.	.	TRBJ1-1	TGTGCCAGCAGCTCGTGGGGGAAGGCCAAGAACACTGAAGCTTTCTTT	CASSSWGKAKNTEAFF
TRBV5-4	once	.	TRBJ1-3	TGTGCCAGCAGCTTGGTGCAAGACGCCATATATTTT	CASSLVQDAIYF
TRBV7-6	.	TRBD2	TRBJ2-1	TGTGCCAGCAGCTTAGAGGGCGCGGGAGCGGGGAATGAGCAGTTCTTC	CASSLEGAGAGNEQFF
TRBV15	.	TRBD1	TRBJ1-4	TGTGCCACCAGCAGAGATGACAGGGGGCGTCAGTCACTTCCTGAAAAACTGTTTTTT	CATSRDDRGRQSLPEKLFF
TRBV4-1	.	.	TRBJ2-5	TGCGCCAGCAGCCGCGGGCCCAATCAAGAGACCCAGTACTTC	CASSRGPNQETQYF
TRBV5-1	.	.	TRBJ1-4	TGCGCCAGCAGCTTATGGACAACTACTAATGAAAAGCTGTTTTTT	CASSLWTTTNEKLFF
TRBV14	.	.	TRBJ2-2	TGTGCCAGCAGCCTCCGCTTGTCGGGGGCCGCTAACACCGGGGAGCTGTTTTTT	CASSLRLSGAANTGELFF
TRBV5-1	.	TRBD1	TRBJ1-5	TGCGCCAGCAGCTTGGGAACCGGACAGGAGCGGCAGCCCCAGCATTTT	CASSLGTGQERQPQHF
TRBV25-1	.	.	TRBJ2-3	TGTGCCAGCACCGGCACAGATACGCAGTATTTT	CASTGTDTQYF
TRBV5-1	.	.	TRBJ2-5	TGCGCCAGCAGCCAGGGTTCCCCGGCGGAGACCCAGTACTTC	CASSQGSPAETQYF
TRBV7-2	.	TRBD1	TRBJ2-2	TGTGCCAGCAGCAAGCCAACCGGGACAGGGTCTGGCACCGGGGAGCTGTTTTTT	CASSKPTGTGSGTGELFF
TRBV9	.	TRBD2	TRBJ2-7	TGTGCCAGCAGCCCGCGCCTTGGGACTAGCGGCTACGAGCAGTACTTC	CASSPRLGTSGYEQYF